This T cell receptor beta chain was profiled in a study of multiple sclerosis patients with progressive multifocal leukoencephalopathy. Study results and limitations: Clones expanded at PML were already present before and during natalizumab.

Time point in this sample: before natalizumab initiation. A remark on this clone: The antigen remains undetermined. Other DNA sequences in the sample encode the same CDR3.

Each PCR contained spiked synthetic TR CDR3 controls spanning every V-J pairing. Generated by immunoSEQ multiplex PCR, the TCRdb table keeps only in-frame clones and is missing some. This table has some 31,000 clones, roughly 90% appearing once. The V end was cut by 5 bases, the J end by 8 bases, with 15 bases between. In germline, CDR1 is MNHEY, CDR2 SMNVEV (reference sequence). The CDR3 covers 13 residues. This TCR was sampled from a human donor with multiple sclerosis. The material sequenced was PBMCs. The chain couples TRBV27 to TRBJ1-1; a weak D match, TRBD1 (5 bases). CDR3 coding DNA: TGTGCCAGCAGTCCGACAGCCGCGGGAGAAGCTTTCTTT. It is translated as CASSPTAAGEAFF.